This T cell receptor beta chain appears in the sequencing data of a study of cytomegalovirus exposure and HLA in healthy donors. 60 Vbeta and 13 Jbeta primers were used in PCR. The assay was immunoSEQ multiplex PCR, and TCRdb's table has in-frame clones only and misses some. The profile shows approximately 150,000 clones, 75% to 80% of them singletons. The CDR3 has 18 amino acids. This TCR came from a woman in her sixties in good health and CMV-seronegative. V is TRBV12-2 and J is TRBJ1-5; the D call TRBD1 from the table was never checked on the DNA. TRBV12-2 is a pseudogene segment. Sequenced: PBMCs. Written as DNA, the CDR3 is TGTGCAAGTCGCTTAGTCCCAGGGGGCCCGGATCCCAATCAGCCCCAGCATTTT. Translating it yields CASRLVPGGPDPNQPQHF.